This TCR beta chain was documented in a study of cytomegalovirus exposure and HLA in healthy donors. Germline lookup yields CDR1 KGHSH and CDR2 LQKENI. The CDR3 is 17 amino acids. With V trimmed by 1 base and J by 2 bases, 9 bases remained unmatched. This clone has just a few counts. The antigen remains unidentified. Study-wide results and caveats: Roughly uniform sequencing depth across donors was assumed, possibly incorrectly. It emerged from a later analysis that several of the most significant clusters appeared to be linked to common viral pathogens.

PCR used 60 Vbeta primers and 13 Jbeta primers. The repertoire was sequenced with immunoSEQ multiplex PCR; TCRdb's copy has only in-frame clones and lacks some. The table shows roughly 160,000 clones, with around 80% occurring only once. Sequencing used PBMCs. This clonotype originated in a female donor in good health and CMV-seronegative. The gene calls are TRBV18 and TRBJ2-3; 7 positions agree with TRBD1. The CDR3 is CASSPQQGSGLTDTQYF. The CDR3 DNA reads TGTGCCAGCTCACCACAACAGGGGAGTGGGCTCACAGATACGCAGTATTTT.